This record concerns one T cell receptor beta chain sequence. Its antigen is as yet unknown. The data are from a study of cytomegalovirus exposure and HLA in healthy donors. Study in general: Clustering assigned about 79% of the roughly 370 genotyped donors to the Caucasian-associated ancestry cluster.

Overall study findings and caveats: The classifier was said to identify cytomegalovirus status with high specificity and sensitivity. Earlier findings revealed that most TCR beta V segments proved productive either about 87% or about 30% of the time.

The PCR contained 60 Vbeta and 13 Jbeta primers. The data were produced by immunoSEQ multiplex PCR, yet TCRdb's version contains in-frame clones alone and is incomplete. This table has 120,000 or so clones, 75% to 90% appearing once. This CDR3 has 15 residues. Germline V gene sequence: CDR1 SGHRS, CDR2 YFSETQ. The V segment lost 1 base and the J segment 1 base; nucleotides outside the gene matches: 2. This clonotype originated in a man aged 25 to 40 in good health and CMV-seropositive. The rearrangement uses TRBV5-1 and TRBJ2-5, with 9 nucleotides matching TRBD2. Sequencing was carried out using PBMCs. The CDR3 loop is CASSLLAGSQETQYF. For the CDR3, the DNA is TGCGCCAGCAGCTTGCTAGCGGGGAGCCAAGAGACCCAGTACTTC.